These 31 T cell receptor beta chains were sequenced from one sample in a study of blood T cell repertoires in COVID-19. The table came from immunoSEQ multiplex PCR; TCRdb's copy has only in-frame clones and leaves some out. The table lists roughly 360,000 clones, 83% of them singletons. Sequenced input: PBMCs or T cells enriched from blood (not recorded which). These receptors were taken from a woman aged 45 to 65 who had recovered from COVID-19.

The CDR3 DNA follows: TGTGCCACCACGACAGGGAGTGGGAGCAATCAGCCCCAGCATTTT. Amino acids: CATTTGSGSNQPQHF. V usage is TRBV19 and J usage is TRBJ1-5, with 7 bases identical to TRBD1. J lost 1 base, V lost 10 bases, and 10 bases had no gene match. Germline CDR1 reads LNHDA; CDR2 reads SQIVND (reference sequence). The CDR3 loop spans 15 amino acids.

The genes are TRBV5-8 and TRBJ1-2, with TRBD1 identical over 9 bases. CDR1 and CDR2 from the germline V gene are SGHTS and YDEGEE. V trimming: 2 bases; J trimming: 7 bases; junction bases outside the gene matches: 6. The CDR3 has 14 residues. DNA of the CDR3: TGTGCCAGCAGCTTCCAGGGGGACAGGGCTGGCTACACCTTC. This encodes CASSFQGDRAGYTF.

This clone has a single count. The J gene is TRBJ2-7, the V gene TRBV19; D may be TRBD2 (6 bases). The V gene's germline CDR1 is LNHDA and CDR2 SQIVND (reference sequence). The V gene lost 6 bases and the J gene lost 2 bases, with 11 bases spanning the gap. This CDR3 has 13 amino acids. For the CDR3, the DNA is TGTGCCAGTAGGCGGGGTGAACCCTACGAGCAGTACTTC. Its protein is CASRRGEPYEQYF.

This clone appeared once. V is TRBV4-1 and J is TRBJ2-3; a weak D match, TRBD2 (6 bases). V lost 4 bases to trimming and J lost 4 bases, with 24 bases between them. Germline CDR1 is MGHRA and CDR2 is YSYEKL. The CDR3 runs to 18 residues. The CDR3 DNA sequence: TGCGCCAGCAGCCTCCGCCCTCCGGGACTCCCCTCCCCAGATACGCAGTATTTT. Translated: CASSLRPPGLPSPDTQYF.

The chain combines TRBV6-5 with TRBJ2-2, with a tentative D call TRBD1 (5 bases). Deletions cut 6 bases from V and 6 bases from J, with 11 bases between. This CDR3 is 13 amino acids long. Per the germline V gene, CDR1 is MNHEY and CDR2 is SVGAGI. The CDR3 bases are TGTGCCAGCAGCCGACAGTTCCCCGGGGAGCTGTTTTTT. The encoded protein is CASSRQFPGELFF.

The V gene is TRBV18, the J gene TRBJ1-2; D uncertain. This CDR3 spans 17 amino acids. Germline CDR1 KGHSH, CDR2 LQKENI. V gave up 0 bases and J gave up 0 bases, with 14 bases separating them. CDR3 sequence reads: CASSPPALNPTNYGYTF. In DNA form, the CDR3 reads TGTGCCAGCTCACCACCGGCCCTGAACCCCACTAACTATGGCTACACCTTC.

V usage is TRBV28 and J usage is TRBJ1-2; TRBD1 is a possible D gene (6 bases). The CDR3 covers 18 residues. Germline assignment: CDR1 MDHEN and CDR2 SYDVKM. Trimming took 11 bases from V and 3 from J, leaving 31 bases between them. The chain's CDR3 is CAAGVSIGSVTEDYGYTF. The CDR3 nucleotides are TGTGCCGCAGGGGTCTCCATAGGGTCGGTAACAGAGGACTATGGCTACACCTTC.

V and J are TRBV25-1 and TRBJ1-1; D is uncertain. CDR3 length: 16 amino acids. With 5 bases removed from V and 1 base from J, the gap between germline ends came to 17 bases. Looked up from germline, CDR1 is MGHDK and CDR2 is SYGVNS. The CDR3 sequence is CASSPSSGESNTEAFF. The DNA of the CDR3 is TGTGCCAGCAGTCCTAGTAGCGGAGAGTCGAACACTGAAGCTTTCTTT.

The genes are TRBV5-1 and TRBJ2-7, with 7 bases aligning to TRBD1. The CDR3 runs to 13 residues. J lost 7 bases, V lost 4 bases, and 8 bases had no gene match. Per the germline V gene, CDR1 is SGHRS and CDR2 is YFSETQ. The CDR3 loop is CASSAIAGGEQYF. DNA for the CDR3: TGCGCCAGCAGCGCAATTGCAGGGGGAGAGCAGTACTTC.

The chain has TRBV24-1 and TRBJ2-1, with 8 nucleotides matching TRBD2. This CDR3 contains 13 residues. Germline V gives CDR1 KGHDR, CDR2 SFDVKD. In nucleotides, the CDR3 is TGTGCTACCCCCCGGACTAGCCTCAATGAGCAGTTCTTC. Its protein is CATPRTSLNEQFF.

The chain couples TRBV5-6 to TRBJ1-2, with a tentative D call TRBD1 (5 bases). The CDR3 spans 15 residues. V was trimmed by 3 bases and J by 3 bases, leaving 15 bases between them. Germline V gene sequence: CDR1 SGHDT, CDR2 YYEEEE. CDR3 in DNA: TGTGCCAGCAGCTATTGGGCTTCGGGGGACTATGGCTACACCTTC. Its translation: CASSYWASGDYGYTF.

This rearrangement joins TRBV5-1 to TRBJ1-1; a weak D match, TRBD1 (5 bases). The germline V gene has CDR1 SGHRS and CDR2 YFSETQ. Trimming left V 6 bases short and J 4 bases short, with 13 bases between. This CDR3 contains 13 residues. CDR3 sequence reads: CASNGGRTTEAFF. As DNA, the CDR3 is TGCGCCAGCAACGGGGGACGGACCACTGAAGCTTTCTTT.

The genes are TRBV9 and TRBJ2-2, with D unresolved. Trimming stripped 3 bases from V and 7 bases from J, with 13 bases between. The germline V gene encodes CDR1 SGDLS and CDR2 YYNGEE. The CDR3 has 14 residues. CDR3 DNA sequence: TGTGCCAGCAGCGCTCGACTCGACCTCGGGGAGCTGTTTTTT. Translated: CASSARLDLGELFF. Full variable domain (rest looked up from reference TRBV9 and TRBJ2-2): DSGVTQTPKHLITATGQRVTLRCSPRSGDLSVYWYQQSLDQGLQFLIQYYNGEERAKGNILERFSAQQFPDLHSELNLSSLELGDSALYFCASSARLDLGELFFGEGSRLTVL.

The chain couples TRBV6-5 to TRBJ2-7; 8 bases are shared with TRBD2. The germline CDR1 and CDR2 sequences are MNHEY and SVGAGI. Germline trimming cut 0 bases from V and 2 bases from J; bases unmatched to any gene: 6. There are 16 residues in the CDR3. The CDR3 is CASSYSMAGGTYEQYF. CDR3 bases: TGTGCCAGCAGTTACTCTATGGCGGGGGGAACCTACGAGCAGTACTTC.

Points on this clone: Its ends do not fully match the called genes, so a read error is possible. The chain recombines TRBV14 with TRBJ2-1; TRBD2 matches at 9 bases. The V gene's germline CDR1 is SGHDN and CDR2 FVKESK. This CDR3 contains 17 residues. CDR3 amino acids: CASSPGGHTLAGRGEFF. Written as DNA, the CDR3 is TGCGCCAGCAGCCCCGGGGGGCACACGCTAGCGGGACGGGGGGAGTTCTTC.

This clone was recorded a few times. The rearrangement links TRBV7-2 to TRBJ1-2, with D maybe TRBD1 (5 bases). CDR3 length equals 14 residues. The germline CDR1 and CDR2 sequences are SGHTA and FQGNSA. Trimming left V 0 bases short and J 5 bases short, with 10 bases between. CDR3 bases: TGTGCCAGCAGCTTAGCGCGGGGCCTATATGGCTACACCTTC. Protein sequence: CASSLARGLYGYTF.

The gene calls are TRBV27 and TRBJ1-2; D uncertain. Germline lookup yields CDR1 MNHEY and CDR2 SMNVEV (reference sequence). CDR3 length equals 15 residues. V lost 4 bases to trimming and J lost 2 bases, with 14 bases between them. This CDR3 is CASSSRSSGNYGYTF. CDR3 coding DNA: TGTGCCAGCAGTTCCCGATCGTCGGGGAACTATGGCTACACCTTC.

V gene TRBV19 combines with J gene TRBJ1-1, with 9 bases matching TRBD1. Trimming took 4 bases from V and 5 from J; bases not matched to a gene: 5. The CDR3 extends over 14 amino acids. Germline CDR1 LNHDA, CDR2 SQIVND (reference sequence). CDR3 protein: CASSTTGGKTEAFF. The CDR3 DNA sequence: TGTGCCAGTAGTACGACAGGGGGTAAAACTGAAGCTTTCTTT.

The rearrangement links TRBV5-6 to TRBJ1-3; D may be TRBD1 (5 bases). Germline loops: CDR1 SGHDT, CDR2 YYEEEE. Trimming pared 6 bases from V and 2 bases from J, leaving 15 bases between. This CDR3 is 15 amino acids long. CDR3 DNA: TGTGCCAGCATCAACAGGTGGGATCCTGGAAACACCATATATTTT. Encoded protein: CASINRWDPGNTIYF.

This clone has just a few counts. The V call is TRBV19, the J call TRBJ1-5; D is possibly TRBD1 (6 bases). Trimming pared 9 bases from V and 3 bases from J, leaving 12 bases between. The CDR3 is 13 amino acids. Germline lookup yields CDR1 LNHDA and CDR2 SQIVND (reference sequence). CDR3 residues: CASRGGLNQPQHF. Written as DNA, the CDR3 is TGTGCCAGCCGGGGGGGGCTCAATCAGCCCCAGCATTTT.

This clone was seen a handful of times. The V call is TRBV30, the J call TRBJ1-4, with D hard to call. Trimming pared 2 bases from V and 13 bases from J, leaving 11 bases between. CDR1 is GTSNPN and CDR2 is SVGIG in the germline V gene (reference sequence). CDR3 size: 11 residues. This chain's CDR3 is CAWSNELSLFF. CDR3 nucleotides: TGTGCCTGGAGTAATGAGCTTTCACTGTTTTTT. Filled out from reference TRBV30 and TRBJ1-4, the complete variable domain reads SQTIHQWPATLVQPVGSPLSLECTVEGTSNPNLYWYRQAAGRGLQLLFYSVGIGQISSEVPQNLSASRPQDRQFILSSKKLLLSDSGFYLCAWSNELSLFFGSGTQLSVL.

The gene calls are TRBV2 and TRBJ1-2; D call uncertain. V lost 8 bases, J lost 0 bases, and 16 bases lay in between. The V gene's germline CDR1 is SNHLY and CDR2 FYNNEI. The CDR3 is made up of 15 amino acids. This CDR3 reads CASSIGGLANYGYTF. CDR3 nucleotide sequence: TGTGCCAGCTCCATTGGAGGTTTAGCTAACTATGGCTACACCTTC.

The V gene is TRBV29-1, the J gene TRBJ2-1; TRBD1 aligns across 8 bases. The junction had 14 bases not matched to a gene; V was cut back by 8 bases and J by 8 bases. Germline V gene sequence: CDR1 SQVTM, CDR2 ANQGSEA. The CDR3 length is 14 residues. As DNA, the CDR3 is TGCAGCTCCGGTGGAGGCGCAGGGGGCGATGAGCAGTTCTTC. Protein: CSSGGGAGGDEQFF.

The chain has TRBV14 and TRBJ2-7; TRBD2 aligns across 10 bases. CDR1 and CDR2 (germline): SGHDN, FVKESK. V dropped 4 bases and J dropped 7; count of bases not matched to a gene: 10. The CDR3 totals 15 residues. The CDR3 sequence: CASSRQAGGSGEQYF. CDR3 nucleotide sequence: TGTGCCAGCAGCCGGCAAGCGGGAGGGTCGGGGGAGCAGTACTTC.

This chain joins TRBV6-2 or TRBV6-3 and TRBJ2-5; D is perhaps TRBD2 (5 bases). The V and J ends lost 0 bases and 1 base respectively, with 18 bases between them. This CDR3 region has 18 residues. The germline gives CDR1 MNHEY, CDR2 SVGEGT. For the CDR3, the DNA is TGTGCCAGCAGTTACTCGAAGTCCCCGGGAATACGCCAAGAGACCCAGTACTTC. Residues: CASSYSKSPGIRQETQYF.

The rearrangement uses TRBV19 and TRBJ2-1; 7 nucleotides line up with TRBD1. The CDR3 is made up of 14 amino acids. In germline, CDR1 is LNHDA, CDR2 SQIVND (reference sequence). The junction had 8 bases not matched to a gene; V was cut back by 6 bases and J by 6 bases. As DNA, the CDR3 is TGTGCCAGTAGAAGACAGGGTTCGGGCAATGAGCAGTTCTTC. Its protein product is CASRRQGSGNEQFF.

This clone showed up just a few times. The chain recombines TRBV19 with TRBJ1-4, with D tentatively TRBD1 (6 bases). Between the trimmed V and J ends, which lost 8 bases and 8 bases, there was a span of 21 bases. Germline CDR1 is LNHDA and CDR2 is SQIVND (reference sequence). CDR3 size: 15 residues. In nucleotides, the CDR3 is TGTGCCAGTTCCCCCCACGCAGGGGAAGTCGAAAAACTGTTTTTT. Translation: CASSPHAGEVEKLFF.

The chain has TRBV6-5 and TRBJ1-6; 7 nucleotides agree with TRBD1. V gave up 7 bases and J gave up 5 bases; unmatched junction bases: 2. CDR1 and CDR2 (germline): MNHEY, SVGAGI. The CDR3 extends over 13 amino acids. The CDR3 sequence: CASIQGNNSPLHF. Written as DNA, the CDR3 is TGTGCCAGCATACAGGGGAATAATTCACCCCTCCACTTT.

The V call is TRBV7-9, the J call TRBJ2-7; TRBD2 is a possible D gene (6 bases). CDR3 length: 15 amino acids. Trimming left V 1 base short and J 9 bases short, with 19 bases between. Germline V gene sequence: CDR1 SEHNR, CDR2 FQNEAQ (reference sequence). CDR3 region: CASSLEGGTSRGQYF. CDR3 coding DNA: TGTGCCAGCAGCTTAGAAGGCGGGACGTCCCGAGGGCAGTACTTC.

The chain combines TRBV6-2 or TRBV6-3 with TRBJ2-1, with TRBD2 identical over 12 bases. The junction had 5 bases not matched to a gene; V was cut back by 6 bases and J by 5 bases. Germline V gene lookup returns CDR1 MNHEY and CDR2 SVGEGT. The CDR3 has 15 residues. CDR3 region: CASSPTSGRHNEQFF. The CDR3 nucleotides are TGTGCCAGCAGCCCGACTAGCGGGAGACACAATGAGCAGTTCTTC.

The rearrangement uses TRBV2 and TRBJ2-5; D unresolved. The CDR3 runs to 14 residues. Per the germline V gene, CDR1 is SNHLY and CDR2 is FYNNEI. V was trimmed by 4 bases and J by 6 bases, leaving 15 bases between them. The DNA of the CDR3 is TGTGCCAGCAGTGGGTCAACCCTAATGAAGACCCAGTACTTC. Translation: CASSGSTLMKTQYF. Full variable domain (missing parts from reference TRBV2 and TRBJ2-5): EPEVTQTPSHQVTQMGQEVILRCVPISNHLYFYWYRQILGQKVEFLVSFYNNEISEKSEIFDDQFSVERPDGSNFTLKIRSTKLEDSAMYFCASSGSTLMKTQYFGPGTRLLVL.